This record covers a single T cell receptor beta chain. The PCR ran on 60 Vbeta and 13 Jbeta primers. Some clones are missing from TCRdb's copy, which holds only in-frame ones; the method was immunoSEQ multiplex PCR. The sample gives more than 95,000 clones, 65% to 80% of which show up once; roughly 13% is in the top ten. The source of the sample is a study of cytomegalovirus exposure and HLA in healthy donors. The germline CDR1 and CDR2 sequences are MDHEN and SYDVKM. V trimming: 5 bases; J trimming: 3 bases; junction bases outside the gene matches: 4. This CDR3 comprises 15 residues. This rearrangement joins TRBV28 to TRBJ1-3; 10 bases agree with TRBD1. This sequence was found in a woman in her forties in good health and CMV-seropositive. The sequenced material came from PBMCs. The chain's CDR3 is CASSPWTGGGNTIYF. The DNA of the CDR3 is TGTGCCAGCAGTCCCTGGACAGGGGGTGGAAACACCATATATTTT.